This passage covers 19 T cell receptor beta chains from one sample sequenced in a study of human T cells and chemical hapten exposure. TCRdb reanalysed the RACE reads using MiXCR and keeps one entry per CDR3 protein. This sample carries some 190,000 distinct CDR3 sequences, around 22% of them seen once, and the ten largest clones take approximately 6.4%. Stated time point: patch test 1, 2 weeks after DPC sensitization. The treatment here: therapeutic diphenylcyclopropenone sensitization with weekly scalp DPC. The sample in question was whole blood, obtained in connection with sensitization to the hapten diphenylcyclopropenone (DPC). Source of these receptors: a woman aged 50 to 65 with alopecia areata. Some clones in this sample may be carry-over from other donors' samples.

This clonotype has ten or more counts. In DNA, the CDR3 is TGTGCCAGCAGCTTCGGCCTACCGGAAGGAAACACCATATATTTT. It encodes CASSFGLPEGNTIYF. The V gene is TRBV11-2, the J gene TRBJ1-3, with D hard to call. This CDR3 comprises 15 residues. Per germline, CDR1 SGHAT and CDR2 FQNNGV. Trimming shortened V by 3 bases and J by 4 bases, and 13 bases separated the two germline ends.

V usage is TRBV15 and J usage is TRBJ1-4; the match to TRBD1 covers 7 bases. In germline, CDR1 is LNHNV, CDR2 YYDKDF (reference sequence). V shed 5 bases, J shed 7 bases, and the junction held 7 bases outside the gene matches. The CDR3 runs 14 residues. The DNA for the CDR3 is TGTGCCACCAGCGGTGACAGGGAAGGTGAAAAACTGTTTTTT. It is translated as CATSGDREGEKLFF.

A few counts support this clonotype. V gene TRBV12-3 or TRBV12-4 combines with J gene TRBJ1-4; no reliable D call. V was trimmed by 3 bases and J by 6 bases, leaving 11 bases between them. The CDR3 totals 14 residues. CDR3 nucleotide sequence: TGTGCCAGCAGTTTCTCCCAGTCCCATGAAAAACTGTTTTTT. It translates to CASSFSQSHEKLFF.

This clonotype was picked up a small number of times. The V and J genes are TRBV20-1 and TRBJ2-3; no clear D gene. Trimming left V 2 bases short and J 3 bases short, with 9 bases between. The CDR3 is 13 amino acids. Germline-derived CDR1 and CDR2 are DFQATT and SNEGSKA (reference sequence). Here the CDR3 reads CSARWSLTDTQYF. CDR3 bases: TGCAGTGCTAGATGGAGTCTGACAGATACGCAGTATTTT.

This clonotype was observed at least ten times. The V gene is TRBV20-1, the J gene TRBJ1-1; D possibly corresponds to TRBD1 (5 bases). The germline gives CDR1 DFQATT, CDR2 SNEGSKA (reference sequence). This CDR3 is 14 amino acids long. The V and J ends lost 5 bases and 3 bases respectively, with 16 bases between them. The CDR3 reads CSAPGWPFDTEAFF. For the CDR3, the DNA is TGCAGTGCTCCAGGGTGGCCCTTTGACACTGAAGCTTTCTTT.

This chain joins TRBV7-3 and TRBJ1-1; TRBD1 aligns across 8 bases. The CDR3 has 16 amino acids. Losses at the gene ends were 2 bases for V and 2 bases for J; bases not matched to a gene: 7. Germline loops: CDR1 SGHTA, CDR2 FQGTGA. This chain's CDR3 is CASSLSHTGGNTEAFF. CDR3 DNA: TGTGCCAGCAGCTTATCCCACACAGGGGGTAACACTGAAGCTTTCTTT.

The genes are TRBV20-1 and TRBJ2-2; weak D call: TRBD1 (6 bases). The CDR3 runs to 13 residues. Germline assignment: CDR1 DFQATT and CDR2 SNEGSKA (reference sequence). In nucleotides, the CDR3 is TGCGGGTCGCAGGGGAGTACCACCGGGGAGCTGTTTTTT. Its protein is CGSQGSTTGELFF.

This chain uses TRBV20-1 with TRBJ1-2, with D maybe TRBD1 (5 bases). Germline lookup yields CDR1 DFQATT and CDR2 SNEGSKA (reference sequence). V shed 0 bases and J shed 6 bases, with 17 bases lying between them. The CDR3 contains 15 residues. As DNA, the CDR3 is TGCAGTGCTAGAGATTCTGGGACTCGACGGGATGGCTACACCTTC. Amino acid sequence: CSARDSGTRRDGYTF.

This CDR3 reads CASSFLDNSPLHF. The CDR3 DNA follows: TGTGCCAGCAGCTTCCTGGATAATTCACCCCTCCACTTT. V and J are TRBV5-4 and TRBJ1-6; D gene unclear. Germline V lookup: CDR1 SGHNT, CDR2 YYREEE (reference sequence). This CDR3 contains 13 residues. The V end lost 2 bases, the J end lost 5 bases, and 5 bases lay between the germline ends. The entire variable domain, with the rest obtained from reference TRBV5-4 and TRBJ1-6, is as follows: ETGVTQSPTHLIKTRGQQVTLRCSSQSGHNTVSWYQQALGQGPQFIFQYYREEENGRGNFPPRFSGLQFPNYSSELNVNALELDDSALYLCASSFLDNSPLHFGNGTRLTVT.

This clonotype was counted only a few times. The CDR3 DNA follows: TGCGCCAGCAGCCTGGCGACAGGAAGCCCGACTAACTATGGCTACACCTTC. Amino acids: CASSLATGSPTNYGYTF. The rearrangement uses TRBV5-1 and TRBJ1-2, with D perhaps matching TRBD1 (6 bases). The CDR3 contains 17 residues. CDR1 SGHRS and CDR2 YFSETQ come from the germline V gene. The ends were cut back, 4 bases at V and 0 bases at J, with 19 bases in the middle.

This clonotype was recorded a few times. V usage is TRBV20-1 and J usage is TRBJ1-5; 8 bases match TRBD1. J was trimmed by 2 bases and V by 1 base; bases with no gene match: 7. Germline V gene data show CDR1 as DFQATT and CDR2 as SNEGSKA (reference sequence). This CDR3 has 16 amino acids. Here the CDR3 reads CSARGLQDRGNQPQHF. The CDR3 DNA sequence: TGCAGTGCTAGAGGGCTTCAGGACAGGGGCAATCAGCCCCAGCATTTT.

This clonotype was counted a few times. The rearrangement uses TRBV27 and TRBJ2-1; D is perhaps TRBD1 or TRBD2 (5 bases each). Trimming removed 6 bases from V and 7 bases from J, with 22 bases in between. The germline CDR1 and CDR2 sequences are MNHEY and SMNVEV (reference sequence). The CDR3 sequence is 16 residues long. CDR3 protein: CASSDNLGTAINEQFF. The CDR3 region has the DNA TGTGCCAGCAGCGATAATCTTGGGACCGCAATAAATGAGCAGTTCTTC.

This clonotype appeared many times. J is TRBJ2-2 and V is TRBV10-2; 9 positions agree with TRBD2. CDR3 length equals 15 residues. Looked up from germline, CDR1 is WSHSY and CDR2 is SAAADI. The J segment lost 4 bases and the V segment lost 6 bases, leaving 6 bases of the junction unmatched. CDR3 sequence: CASSIIAGVTGELFF. CDR3 in DNA: TGCGCCAGCAGCATTATAGCGGGAGTCACCGGGGAGCTGTTTTTT.

This clonotype was seen at least ten times. The rearrangement uses TRBV28 and TRBJ2-5; the match to TRBD2 covers 8 bases. Per germline, CDR1 MDHEN and CDR2 SYDVKM. V shed 7 bases and J 8 bases; nucleotides not matched to a gene: 12. There are 14 residues in the CDR3. In DNA, the CDR3 is TGTGCCAGCACCCCAGCGGGAGCTCGCCCCACCCAGTACTTC. Translated: CASTPAGARPTQYF.

V and J are TRBV12-3 or TRBV12-4 and TRBJ1-5; the D gene is possibly TRBD1 (6 bases). CDR3 size: 14 residues. V dropped 3 bases and J dropped 9 bases, with 15 bases sitting between them. This chain's CDR3 is CASSFAGGRGPQHF. The CDR3, as DNA: TGTGCCAGCAGTTTTGCCGGGGGGCGCGGGCCCCAGCATTTT.

This clonotype was seen only a few times. The V and J genes are TRBV20-1 and TRBJ2-1, with D maybe TRBD1 (6 bases). Germline CDR1 reads DFQATT; CDR2 reads SNEGSKA (reference sequence). This CDR3 has 15 residues. V was shortened by 5 bases and J by 0 bases, with 14 bases between the two germline ends. The CDR3 nucleotides are TGCAGTGCTGAGGGGGTTTCTTACTCCTACAATGAGCAGTTCTTC. As protein: CSAEGVSYSYNEQFF.

This clonotype was picked up many times. The genes are TRBV15 and TRBJ1-4; 7 positions agree with TRBD1. The CDR3 contains 14 residues. Germline values: CDR1 LNHNV, CDR2 YYDKDF (reference sequence). The ends lost 5 bases at V and 4 bases at J; junction bases unmatched: 4. The CDR3 DNA reads as TGTGCCACCAGCTACCGACAGGGTAATGAAAAACTGTTTTTT. Amino acid sequence: CATSYRQGNEKLFF.

This clonotype has a count of ten or more. The chain uses TRBV19 and TRBJ2-5; D not resolved. The V and J ends lost 2 bases and 2 bases respectively, with 9 bases between them. The V gene's germline CDR1 is LNHDA and CDR2 SQIVND (reference sequence). The CDR3 consists of 14 residues. The CDR3 is CASSISTVQETQYF. CDR3 bases: TGTGCCAGTAGTATATCGACGGTGCAAGAGACCCAGTACTTC.

This clonotype was seen more than once but under ten times. The CDR3 spells CASVRENEKLFF. CDR3 coding DNA: TGTGCCAGCGTTCGGGAAAATGAAAAACTGTTTTTT. The chain joins TRBV2 to TRBJ1-4, with unresolved D. Germline V gives CDR1 SNHLY, CDR2 FYNNEI. Trimming took 8 bases from V and 5 from J, leaving 9 bases between them. The CDR3 covers 12 residues.